This record looks at one TCR beta chain sequence and its context. Clones were read by immunoSEQ multiplex PCR, and TCRdb kept only the in-frame ones, dropping some. This sample has 20,000 to 25,000 clones, with more than 85% found just once. This specimen comes from a study of T cells in localized non-small cell lung cancer. Germline V lookup: CDR1 SNHLY, CDR2 FYNNEI. This CDR3 has 13 residues. V dropped 6 bases and J dropped 0 bases, with 8 bases sitting between them. This clonotype originated in a man aged 40 to 70 with stage III squamous cell lung carcinoma. The genes are TRBV2 and TRBJ1-1, with D possibly matching TRBD1 (6 bases). This specimen consisted of peripheral blood, obtained before any cancer treatment. CDR3 loop: CASRGQMNTEAFF. CDR3 nucleotide sequence: TGTGCCAGCAGGGGACAAATGAACACTGAAGCTTTCTTT.